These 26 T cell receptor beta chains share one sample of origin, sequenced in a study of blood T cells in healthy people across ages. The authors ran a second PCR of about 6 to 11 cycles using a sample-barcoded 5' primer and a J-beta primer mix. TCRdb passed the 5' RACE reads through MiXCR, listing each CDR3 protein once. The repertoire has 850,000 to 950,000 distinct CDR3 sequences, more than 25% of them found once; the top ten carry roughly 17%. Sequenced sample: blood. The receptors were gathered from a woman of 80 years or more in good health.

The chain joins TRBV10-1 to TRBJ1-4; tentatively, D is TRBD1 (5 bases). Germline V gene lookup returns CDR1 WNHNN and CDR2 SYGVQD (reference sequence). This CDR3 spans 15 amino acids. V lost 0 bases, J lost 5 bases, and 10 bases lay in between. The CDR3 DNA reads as TGCGCCAGCAGTGAGTCCGGCAGGGAGAATGAAAAACTGTTTTTT. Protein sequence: CASSESGRENEKLFF.

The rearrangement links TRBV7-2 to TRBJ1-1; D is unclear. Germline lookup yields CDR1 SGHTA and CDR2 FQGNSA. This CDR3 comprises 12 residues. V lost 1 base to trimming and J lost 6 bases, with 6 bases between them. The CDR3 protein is CASSLDSPEAFF. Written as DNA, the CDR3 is TGTGCCAGCAGCTTAGACAGCCCTGAAGCTTTCTTT.

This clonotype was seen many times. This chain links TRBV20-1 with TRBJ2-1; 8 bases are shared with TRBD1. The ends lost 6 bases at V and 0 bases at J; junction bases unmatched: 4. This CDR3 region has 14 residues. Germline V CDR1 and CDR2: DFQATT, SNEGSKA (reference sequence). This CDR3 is CSAQGQASYNEQFF. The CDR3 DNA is TGCAGTGCACAGGGACAGGCCTCCTACAATGAGCAGTTCTTC.

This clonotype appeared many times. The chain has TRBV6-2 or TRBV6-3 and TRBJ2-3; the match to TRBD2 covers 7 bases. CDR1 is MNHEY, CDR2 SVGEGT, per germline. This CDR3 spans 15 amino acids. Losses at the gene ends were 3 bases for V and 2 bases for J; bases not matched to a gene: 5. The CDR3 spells CASSYPAGYTDTQYF. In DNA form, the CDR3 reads TGTGCCAGCAGTTATCCAGCGGGGTACACAGATACGCAGTATTTT.

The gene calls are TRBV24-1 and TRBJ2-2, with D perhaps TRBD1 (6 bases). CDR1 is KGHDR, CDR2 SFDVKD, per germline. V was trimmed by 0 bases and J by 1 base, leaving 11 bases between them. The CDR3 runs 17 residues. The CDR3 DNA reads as TGTGCCACCAGTGATTTGGTAACAGGGAGGAACACCGGGGAGCTGTTTTTT. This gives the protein CATSDLVTGRNTGELFF.

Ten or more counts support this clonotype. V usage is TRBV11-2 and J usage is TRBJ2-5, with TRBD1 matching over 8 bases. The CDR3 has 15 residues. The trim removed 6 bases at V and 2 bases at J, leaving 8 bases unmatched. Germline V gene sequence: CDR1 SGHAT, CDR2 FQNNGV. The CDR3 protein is CASREGQGFQETQYF. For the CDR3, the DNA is TGTGCCAGCAGGGAAGGACAGGGATTTCAAGAGACCCAGTACTTC.

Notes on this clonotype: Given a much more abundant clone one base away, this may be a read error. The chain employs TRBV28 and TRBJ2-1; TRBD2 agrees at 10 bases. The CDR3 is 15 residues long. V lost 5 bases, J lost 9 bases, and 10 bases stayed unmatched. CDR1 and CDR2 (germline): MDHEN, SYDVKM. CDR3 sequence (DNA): TGTGCCAGCAGTCCAAGCGGGGGGGGGTCGAGTGAGCAGTTCTTC. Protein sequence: CASSPSGGGSSEQFF.

Here the CDR3 DNA reads TGCAGCGTCGTAAACAGGGGTGCCTACAATGAGCAGTTCTTC. Translated, it gives CSVVNRGAYNEQFF. The rearrangement uses TRBV29-1 and TRBJ2-1, with TRBD1 identical over 7 bases. Looked up from germline, CDR1 is SQVTM and CDR2 is ANQGSEA. J lost 2 bases, V lost 6 bases, and 7 bases had no gene match. There are 14 residues in the CDR3.

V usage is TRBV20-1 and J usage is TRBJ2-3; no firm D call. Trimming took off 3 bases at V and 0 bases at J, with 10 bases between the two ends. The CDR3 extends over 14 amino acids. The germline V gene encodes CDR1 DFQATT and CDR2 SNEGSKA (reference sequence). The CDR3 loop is CSASGLGSTDTQYF. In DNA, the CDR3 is TGCAGTGCTAGCGGGCTCGGGAGCACAGATACGCAGTATTTT.

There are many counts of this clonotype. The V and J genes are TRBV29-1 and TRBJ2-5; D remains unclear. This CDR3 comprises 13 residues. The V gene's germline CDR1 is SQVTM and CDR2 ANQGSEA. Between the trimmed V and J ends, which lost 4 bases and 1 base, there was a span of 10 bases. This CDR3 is CSVVPWAQETQYF. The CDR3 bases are TGCAGCGTTGTCCCTTGGGCCCAAGAGACCCAGTACTTC.

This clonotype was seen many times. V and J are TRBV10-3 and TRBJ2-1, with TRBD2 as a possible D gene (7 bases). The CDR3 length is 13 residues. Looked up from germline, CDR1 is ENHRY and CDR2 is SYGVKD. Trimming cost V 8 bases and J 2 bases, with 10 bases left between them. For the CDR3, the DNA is TGTGCCATCGGGGGGGCCACCTACAATGAGCAGTTCTTC. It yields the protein CAIGGATYNEQFF.

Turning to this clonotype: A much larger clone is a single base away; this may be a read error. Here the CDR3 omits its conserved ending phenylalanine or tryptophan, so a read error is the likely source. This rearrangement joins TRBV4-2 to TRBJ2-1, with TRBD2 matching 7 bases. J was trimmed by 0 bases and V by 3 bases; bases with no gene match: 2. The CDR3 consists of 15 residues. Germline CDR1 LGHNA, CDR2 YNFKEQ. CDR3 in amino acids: CASSQLAASYNEQFC. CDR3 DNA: TGTGCCAGCAGCCAGCTAGCGGCCTCCTACAATGAGCAGTTCTGC.

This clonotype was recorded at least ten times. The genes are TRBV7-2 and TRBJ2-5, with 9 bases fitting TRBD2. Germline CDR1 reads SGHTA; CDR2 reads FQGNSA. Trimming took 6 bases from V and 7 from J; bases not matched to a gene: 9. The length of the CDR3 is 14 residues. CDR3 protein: CASRRTSAVGTQYF. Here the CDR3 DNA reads TGTGCCAGCAGGCGGACTAGCGCAGTTGGGACCCAGTACTTC.

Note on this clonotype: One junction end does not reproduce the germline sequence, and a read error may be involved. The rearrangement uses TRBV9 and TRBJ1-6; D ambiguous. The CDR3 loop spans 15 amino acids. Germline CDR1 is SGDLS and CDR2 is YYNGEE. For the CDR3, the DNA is TGTGCCAGCAGCCCAGGCTGGGAAGGGAATTCACCCCGCCACTTT. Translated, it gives CASSPGWEGNSPRHF.

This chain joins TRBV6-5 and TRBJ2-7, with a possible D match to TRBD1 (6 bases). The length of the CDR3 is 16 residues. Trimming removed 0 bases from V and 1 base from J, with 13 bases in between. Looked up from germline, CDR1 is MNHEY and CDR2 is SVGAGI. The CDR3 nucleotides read TGTGCCAGCAGTTACTCTTACAGGGTAGGGTCCTACGAGCAGTACTTC. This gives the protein CASSYSYRVGSYEQYF.

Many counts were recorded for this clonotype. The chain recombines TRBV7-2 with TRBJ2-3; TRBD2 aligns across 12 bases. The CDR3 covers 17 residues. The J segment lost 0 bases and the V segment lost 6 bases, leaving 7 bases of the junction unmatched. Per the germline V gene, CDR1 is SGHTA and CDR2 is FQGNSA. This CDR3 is CASRRTSGASSTDTQYF. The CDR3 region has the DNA TGTGCCAGCAGGAGGACTAGCGGGGCCTCTAGCACAGATACGCAGTATTTT.

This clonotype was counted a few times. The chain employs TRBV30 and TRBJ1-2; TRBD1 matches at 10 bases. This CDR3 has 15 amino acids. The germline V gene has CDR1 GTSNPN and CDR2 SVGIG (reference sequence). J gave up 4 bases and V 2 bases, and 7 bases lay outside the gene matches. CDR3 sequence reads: CAWSIGQGGIYGYTF. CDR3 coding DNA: TGTGCCTGGAGTATCGGACAGGGGGGGATCTATGGCTACACCTTC.

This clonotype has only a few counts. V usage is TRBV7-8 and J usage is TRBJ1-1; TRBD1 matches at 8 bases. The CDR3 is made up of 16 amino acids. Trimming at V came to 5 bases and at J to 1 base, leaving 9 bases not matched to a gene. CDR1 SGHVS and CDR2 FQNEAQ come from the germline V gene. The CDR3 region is CASSLGTGWGNTEAFF. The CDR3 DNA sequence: TGTGCCAGCAGCCTAGGGACAGGTTGGGGGAACACTGAAGCTTTCTTT.

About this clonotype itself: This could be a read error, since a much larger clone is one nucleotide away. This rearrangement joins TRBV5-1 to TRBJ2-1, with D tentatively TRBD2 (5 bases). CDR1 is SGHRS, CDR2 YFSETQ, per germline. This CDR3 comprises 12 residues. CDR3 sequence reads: CASSLEVNGQFF. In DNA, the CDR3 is TGCGCCAGCAGCCTGGAGGTCAATGGGCAGTTCTTC.

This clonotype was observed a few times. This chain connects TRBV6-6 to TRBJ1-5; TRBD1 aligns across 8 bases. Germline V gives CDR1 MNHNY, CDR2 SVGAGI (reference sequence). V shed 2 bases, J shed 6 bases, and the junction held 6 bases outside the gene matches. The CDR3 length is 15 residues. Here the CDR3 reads CASSYQTGASQPQHF. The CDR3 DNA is TGTGCCAGCAGTTACCAGACAGGGGCCAGTCAGCCCCAGCATTTT.

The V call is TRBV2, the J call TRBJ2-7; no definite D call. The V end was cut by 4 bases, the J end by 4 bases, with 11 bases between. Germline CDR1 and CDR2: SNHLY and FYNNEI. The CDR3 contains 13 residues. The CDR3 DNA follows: TGTGCCAGCAGTGTGGACGAGGTTTACGAGCAGTACTTC. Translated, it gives CASSVDEVYEQYF.

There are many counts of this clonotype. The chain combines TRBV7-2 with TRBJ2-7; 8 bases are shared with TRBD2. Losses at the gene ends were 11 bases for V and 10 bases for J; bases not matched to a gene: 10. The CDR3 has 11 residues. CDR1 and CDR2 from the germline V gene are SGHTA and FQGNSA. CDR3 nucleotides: TGTGCCTCACGGGAGGCGGGGGGCCAGTACTTC. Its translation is CASREAGGQYF. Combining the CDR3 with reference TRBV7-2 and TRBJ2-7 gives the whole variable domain GAGVSQSPSNKVTEKGKDVELRCDPISGHTALYWYRQSLGQGLEFLIYFQGNSAPDKSGLPSDRFSAERTGGSVSTLTIQRTQQEDSAVYLCASREAGGQYFGPGTRLTVT.

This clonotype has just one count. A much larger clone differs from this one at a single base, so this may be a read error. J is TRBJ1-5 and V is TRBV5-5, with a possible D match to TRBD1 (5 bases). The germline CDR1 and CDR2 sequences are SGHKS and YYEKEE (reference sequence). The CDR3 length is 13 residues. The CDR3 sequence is CVSSLGRDQPQHF. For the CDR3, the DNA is TGTGTCAGCAGCTTGGGGAGGGACCAGCCCCAGCATTTT.

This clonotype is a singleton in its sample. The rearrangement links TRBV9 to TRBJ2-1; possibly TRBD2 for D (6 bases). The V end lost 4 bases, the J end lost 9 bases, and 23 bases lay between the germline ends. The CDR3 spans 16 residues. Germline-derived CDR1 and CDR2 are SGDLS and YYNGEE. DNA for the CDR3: TGTGCCAGCAGCCTAGCCATCATTGGGACTCGGGGTGAGCAGTTCTTC. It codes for CASSLAIIGTRGEQFF.

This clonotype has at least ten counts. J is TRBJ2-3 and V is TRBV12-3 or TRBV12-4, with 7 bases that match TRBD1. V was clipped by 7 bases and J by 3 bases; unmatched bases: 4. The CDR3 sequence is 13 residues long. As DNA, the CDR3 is TGTGCCAGCACCCAGGACAGGACAGATACGCAGTATTTT. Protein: CASTQDRTDTQYF.

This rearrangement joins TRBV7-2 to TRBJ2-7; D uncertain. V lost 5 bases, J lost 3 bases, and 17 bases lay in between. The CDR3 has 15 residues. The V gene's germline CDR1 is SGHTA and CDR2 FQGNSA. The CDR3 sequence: CASSRMTANSYEQYF. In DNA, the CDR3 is TGTGCCAGCAGCCGGATGACGGCGAACAGCTACGAGCAGTACTTC. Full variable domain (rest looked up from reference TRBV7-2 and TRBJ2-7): GAGVSQSPSNKVTEKGKDVELRCDPISGHTALYWYRQSLGQGLEFLIYFQGNSAPDKSGLPSDRFSAERTGGSVSTLTIQRTQQEDSAVYLCASSRMTANSYEQYFGPGTRLTVT.